These T cell receptor beta chains were read from a single sample in a study of blood T cell repertoires in COVID-19. TCRdb's copy holds only in-frame clones and misses some; the assay was immunoSEQ multiplex PCR. The sample consists of about 280,000 clones, approximately 86% of them appearing once. Sequenced sample: peripheral blood. Every receptor here comes from a woman aged 25 to 39 who had recovered from COVID-19. Each CDR3 is given without its conserved first and last residue. The order of the fields is CDR3 protein, D gene, J gene, V gene. D genes are given only for firm matches.

CDR3 protein: ASSLSSGRDNYGYT
D gene: .
J gene: TRBJ1-2
V gene: TRBV27

CDR3 protein: ASSPRGHSDTQY
D gene: .
J gene: TRBJ2-3
V gene: TRBV7-3

CDR3 protein: AISAQGGNQPQH
D gene: TRBD1
J gene: TRBJ1-5
V gene: TRBV10-3

CDR3 protein: ARSPGGRRYT
D gene: TRBD1
J gene: TRBJ1-2
V gene: TRBV2

CDR3 protein: ASSLLGGTYEQY
D gene: .
J gene: TRBJ2-7
V gene: TRBV28

CDR3 protein: ATSDTWGGQQF
D gene: .
J gene: TRBJ2-1
V gene: TRBV24-1

CDR3 protein: ASSPQLAGVAGELF
D gene: TRBD2
J gene: TRBJ2-2
V gene: TRBV7-7

CDR3 protein: ASSQGGGGQPQH
D gene: TRBD1
J gene: TRBJ1-5
V gene: TRBV14

CDR3 protein: ASSLVGGTQY
D gene: .
J gene: TRBJ2-5
V gene: TRBV28

CDR3 protein: ASSSDTSYEQY
D gene: .
J gene: TRBJ2-7
V gene: TRBV6-5

CDR3 protein: ASRGPREQF
D gene: .
J gene: TRBJ2-1
V gene: TRBV5-5

CDR3 protein: ASSPLDRVGNQPQH
D gene: TRBD1
J gene: TRBJ1-5
V gene: TRBV27

CDR3 protein: ASSLVSGNLAYNEQF
D gene: .
J gene: TRBJ2-1
V gene: TRBV7-6

CDR3 protein: ASSSLQGSDTEAF
D gene: TRBD1
J gene: TRBJ1-1
V gene: TRBV19

CDR3 protein: ASSPGGRGARR
D gene: TRBD1
J gene: TRBJ2-7
V gene: TRBV7-8

CDR3 protein: ASSQEWLKETQY
D gene: .
J gene: TRBJ2-5
V gene: TRBV3-1/TRBV3-2

CDR3 protein: ASSPFGEKLF
D gene: .
J gene: TRBJ1-4
V gene: TRBV3-1/TRBV3-2

CDR3 protein: ASGGAYNEQF
D gene: TRBD2
J gene: TRBJ2-1
V gene: TRBV2

CDR3 protein: ASSRRTGVNEKLF
D gene: TRBD1
J gene: TRBJ1-4
V gene: TRBV11-2

CDR3 protein: ASSSSGGYNEQF
D gene: TRBD2
J gene: TRBJ2-1
V gene: TRBV5-1

CDR3 protein: ASSWDRVNSPLH
D gene: TRBD1
J gene: TRBJ1-6
V gene: TRBV5-5

CDR3 protein: ASRETGTGDTTNEKLF
D gene: TRBD1
J gene: TRBJ1-4
V gene: TRBV6-1

CDR3 protein: ASRTGQGTLVDTQY
D gene: TRBD1
J gene: TRBJ2-3
V gene: TRBV19

CDR3 protein: ANRDSLNNEQF
D gene: TRBD1
J gene: TRBJ2-1
V gene: TRBV6-5

CDR3 protein: ASSRRPGQGAGEQY
D gene: TRBD1
J gene: TRBJ2-7
V gene: TRBV10-2

CDR3 protein: ASSLVSSGTGIDTGELF
D gene: TRBD1
J gene: TRBJ2-2
V gene: TRBV18

CDR3 protein: ASSSRTGTGYGNTIY
D gene: TRBD1
J gene: TRBJ1-3
V gene: TRBV5-4

CDR3 protein: ASSPGSSEQF
D gene: .
J gene: TRBJ2-1
V gene: TRBV7-9

CDR3 protein: ASSLSSSSYNEQF
D gene: .
J gene: TRBJ2-1
V gene: TRBV11-1

CDR3 protein: ASSPRQGSYEQY
D gene: TRBD1
J gene: TRBJ2-7
V gene: TRBV14

CDR3 protein: ARSPRQGQTNTEAF
D gene: .
J gene: TRBJ1-1
V gene: TRBV7-5

CDR3 protein: ASSQAGGGETQY
D gene: TRBD2
J gene: TRBJ2-5
V gene: TRBV3-1/TRBV3-2

CDR3 protein: ASSSLALQETQY
D gene: .
J gene: TRBJ2-5
V gene: TRBV5-5

CDR3 protein: ASSSTGTAVGYT
D gene: .
J gene: TRBJ1-2
V gene: TRBV7-2

CDR3 protein: ASSVLSRPNTGELF
D gene: .
J gene: TRBJ2-2
V gene: TRBV9

CDR3 protein: ASRYRADTEAF
D gene: .
J gene: TRBJ1-1
V gene: TRBV11-2

CDR3 protein: ASSLDRTLNTEAF
D gene: .
J gene: TRBJ1-1
V gene: TRBV5-4

CDR3 protein: ASSTDRINEQF
D gene: .
J gene: TRBJ2-1
V gene: TRBV11-3

CDR3 protein: ASSRGNSGANVLT
D gene: .
J gene: TRBJ2-6
V gene: TRBV19

CDR3 protein: ASSLRGVRGEEKLF
D gene: TRBD1
J gene: TRBJ1-4
V gene: TRBV28

CDR3 protein: ASTNPPGELF
D gene: .
J gene: TRBJ2-2
V gene: TRBV19

CDR3 protein: ASSLDSNQPQH
D gene: .
J gene: TRBJ1-5
V gene: TRBV6-5

CDR3 protein: AWQEGYNEQF
D gene: .
J gene: TRBJ2-1
V gene: TRBV30

CDR3 protein: ASSLIGTQGYT
D gene: .
J gene: TRBJ1-2
V gene: TRBV7-2

CDR3 protein: ASSADRVDGYT
D gene: TRBD1
J gene: TRBJ1-2
V gene: TRBV2

CDR3 protein: ASSPEGQGAQPQH
D gene: TRBD1
J gene: TRBJ1-5
V gene: TRBV6-5

CDR3 protein: ASSVDGGHTDTQY
D gene: .
J gene: TRBJ2-3
V gene: TRBV9

CDR3 protein: ASAPGLAVYEQY
D gene: TRBD2
J gene: TRBJ2-7
V gene: TRBV27

CDR3 protein: ASSQFSLDEQF
D gene: .
J gene: TRBJ2-1
V gene: TRBV4-3

CDR3 protein: ASSYSYGYT
D gene: .
J gene: TRBJ1-2
V gene: TRBV6-2/TRBV6-3

CDR3 protein: ASSLSMNTEAF
D gene: .
J gene: TRBJ1-1
V gene: TRBV7-3